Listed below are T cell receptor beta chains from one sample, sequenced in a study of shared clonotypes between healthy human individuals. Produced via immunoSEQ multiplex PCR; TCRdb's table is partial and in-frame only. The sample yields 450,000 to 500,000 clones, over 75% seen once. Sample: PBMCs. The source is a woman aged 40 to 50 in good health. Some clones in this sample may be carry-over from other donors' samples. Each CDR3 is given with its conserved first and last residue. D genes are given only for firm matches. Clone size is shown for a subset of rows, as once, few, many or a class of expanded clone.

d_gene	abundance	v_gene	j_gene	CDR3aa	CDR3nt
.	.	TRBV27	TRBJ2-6	CASSRRELSSGANVLTF	TGTGCCAGCAGTCGCCGGGAACTGAGTTCTGGGGCCAACGTCCTGACTTTC
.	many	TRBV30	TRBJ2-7	CAWSVGPYEQYF	TGTGCCTGGAGTGTGGGTCCCTACGAGCAGTACTTC
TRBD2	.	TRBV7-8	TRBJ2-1	CASSSTAGGPVEQFF	TGTGCCAGCAGCTCCACAGCGGGAGGGCCAGTTGAGCAGTTCTTC
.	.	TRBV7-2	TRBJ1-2	CASSLDRTVYGYTF	TGTGCCAGCAGCTTAGATCGTACAGTCTATGGCTACACCTTC
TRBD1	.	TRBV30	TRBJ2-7	CAWAYGTGDYEQYF	TGTGCCTGGGCCTACGGGACAGGGGACTACGAGCAGTACTTC
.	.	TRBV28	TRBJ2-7	CASSLGGAPTQYEQYF	TGTGCCAGCAGTTTGGGGGGGGCACCGACCCAATACGAGCAGTACTTC
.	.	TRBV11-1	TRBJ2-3	CASRGLGAGSADTQYF	TGTGCCAGCAGAGGGCTGGGGGCAGGGTCCGCAGATACGCAGTATTTT
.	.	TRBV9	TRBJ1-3	CASSVGGASGNTIYF	TGTGCCAGCAGCGTCGGGGGGGCATCTGGAAACACCATATATTTT
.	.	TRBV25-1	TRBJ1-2	CASSETHSAGYTF	TGTGCCAGCAGTGAAACCCACAGCGCCGGCTACACCTTC
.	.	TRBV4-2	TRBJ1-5	CASSQVEGLMGNQPQHF	TGTGCCAGCAGCCAAGTCGAGGGCCTTATGGGCAATCAGCCCCAGCATTTT
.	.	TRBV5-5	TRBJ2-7	CASTGWDGLRTYEQYF	TGTGCCAGCACCGGGTGGGACGGTTTACGGACCTACGAGCAGTACTTC